The clone carrying this T cell receptor beta chain appeared many times. Arm-PCR with iRepertoire HTBI primers amplified the CDR3 regions for these TCR beta libraries. Each CDR3 protein gets one entry after TCRdb re-called the multiplex PCR reads with MiXCR. The sample consists of approximately 560,000 distinct CDR3 sequences, about 16% of them appearing once. The sample is drawn from a study of regulatory T cells in long-lasting Graves disease. This CDR3 has 15 residues. The V gene's germline CDR1 is MNHEY and CDR2 SMNVEV (reference sequence). The V gene lost 6 bases and the J gene lost 7 bases, with 19 bases spanning the gap. The time point here: newly diagnosed GD, antithyroid drugs for less than 3 months. PBMC-extracted RNA yielded the TCR library. These data were also reused for a study on T cells in Graves' hyperthyroidism and ophthalmopathy. That publication notes: HTBI primers were used for first-round RT-PCR of the TCR CDR3.

The sample consisted of peripheral blood mononuclear cells (PBMCs), taken at new diagnosis, from a patient treated with antithyroid drugs. The chain is built from TRBV27 and TRBJ2-1; D is unresolved. This receptor was identified in a man aged 18 to 29 with Graves disease. CDR3 region: CASSLLGVGRNEQFF. In nucleotides, the CDR3 is TGTGCCAGCAGCCTCCTGGGTGTCGGTCGGAATGAGCAGTTCTTC.